Listed here are 19 T cell receptor beta chains from one sample, sequenced in a study of tumor-infiltrating lymphocytes in primary liver carcinoma (dated by TCRdb to about 2017). Blood RNA was extracted from unsorted whole blood with TRIzol reagent; germline DNA came from the DNeasy Blood & Tissue kit. Sequencing took place on an Illumina HiSeq 2500. TCRbeta-specific cDNA was reverse-transcribed from 500 ng total RNA using a constant-region primer and ProtoScript II reverse transcriptase. TCRbeta libraries were built with three nested multiplex PCR rounds, a slightly modified ARM-PCR procedure. Multiplex TRBV1-TRBV30 forward primers and a Cbeta reverse primer were used in the first two PCR rounds, each of which was run for roughly 10 cycles. The public reads were quality trimmed at Q25 with fastp and then assembled into clones with MiXCR by TCRdb, keeping productive beta chains. Every distinct CDR3 protein forms one entry, paired with its most common genes and DNA. A total of approximately 310,000 distinct CDR3 sequences appear in this sample, 55% to 65% of them only once. Around 9.5% of the sample is in the top ten clones.

Sequencing used peripheral blood. The receptors stem from a man aged 40-49 years with primary liver carcinoma and hepatitis B virus infection.

This clonotype was observed many times. The chain couples TRBV29-1 to TRBJ2-1, with unresolved D. V was clipped by 2 bases and J by 9 bases, with 14 bases between them. In germline, CDR1 is SQVTM, CDR2 ANQGSEA. The CDR3 consists of 13 residues. The CDR3 sequence is CSVERVPAREQFF. CDR3 sequence (DNA): TGCAGCGTTGAAAGAGTCCCCGCCCGTGAGCAGTTCTTC.

This clonotype has just a few counts. A much larger clone sits a single nucleotide away, making a read error possible. V gene TRBV4-2 combines with J gene TRBJ2-2; D not certain. With 0 bases removed from V and 4 bases from J, the gap between germline ends came to 9 bases. The CDR3 length is 15 residues. Germline V gives CDR1 LGHNA, CDR2 YNFKEQ. The chain's CDR3 is CASSQEGRLTGELFF. CDR3 DNA sequence: TGTGCCAGCAGCCAAGAGGGCAGACTCACCGGGGAGCTGTTTTTT.

V usage is TRBV5-4 and J usage is TRBJ2-1; 11 positions agree with TRBD2. This CDR3 comprises 17 residues. V lost 0 bases to trimming and J lost 7 bases; unmatched junction nucleotides: 9. Germline loops: CDR1 SGHNT, CDR2 YYREEE (reference sequence). The CDR3 coding sequence is TGTGCCAGCAGCTTGGCTAGAACTAGCGGGAGTGGGAATGAGCAGTTCTTC. Its translation is CASSLARTSGSGNEQFF.

On this clonotype itself: This may arise from a read error, as a much more abundant clone is one base away. The CDR3 ends on some other residue instead of the conserved phenylalanine or tryptophan, so this is likely a read error. The chain couples TRBV6-5 to TRBJ2-1; 7 nucleotides align to TRBD2. V dropped 5 bases and J dropped 7; count of bases not matched to a gene: 11. CDR3 length: 15 residues. Germline assignment: CDR1 MNHEY and CDR2 SVGAGI. The CDR3 sequence: CASSRSGALGNEQFS. The CDR3 DNA reads TGTGCCAGCAGTCGCAGCGGGGCCCTGGGGAATGAGCAGTTCTCC.

Concerning this clonotype: Given the absence of the conserved phenylalanine or tryptophan at the CDR3 end, a read error is likely. Because the CDR3's place on the DNA is in doubt, the DNA is left out and the CDR3 is given as listed by TCRdb. The V call is TRBV2, the J call TRBJ1-2; the DNA was not used to check the table's D call, TRBD1. Germline CDR1 SNHLY, CDR2 FYNNEI. The CDR3 region is 15 residues in length, termini included. CDR3 sequence: CASSEARGRRHGCTL.

This clonotype was counted many times. The V gene is TRBV6-2 or TRBV6-3, the J gene TRBJ1-2, with no clear D. The CDR3 totals 12 residues. V was trimmed by 5 bases and J by 6 bases, leaving 10 bases between them. Germline CDR1 MNHEY, CDR2 SVGEGT. CDR3 sequence: CASSPNTNGYTF. The CDR3 nucleotides read TGTGCCAGCAGTCCCAACACAAATGGCTACACCTTC.

As to this clonotype: Being one base from a much bigger clone, this may be a read error. This chain connects TRBV14 to TRBJ2-7; 12 bases match TRBD2. CDR3 length: 13 amino acids. The V gene's germline CDR1 is SGHDN and CDR2 FVKESK. This chain's CDR3 is CVSSQETSGSMYF. CDR3 in DNA: TGTGTCAGCAGCCAAGAGACTAGCGGGAGTATGTACTTC.

This clonotype has ten or more counts. The chain recombines TRBV29-1 with TRBJ2-4; 7 bases are shared with TRBD1. The V and J ends lost 4 bases and 6 bases, in that order; junction bases with no gene match: 6. This CDR3 is built from 13 residues. Germline CDR1 SQVTM, CDR2 ANQGSEA. CDR3 sequence: CSVGTGDRNIQYF. In DNA form, the CDR3 reads TGCAGCGTTGGAACAGGGGATAGAAACATTCAGTACTTC.

Regarding this clonotype: This may be a read error, as it is one base from a much larger clone. The CDR3 sequence: CASSYNQGVGTQYF. CDR3 in DNA: TGTGCCAGCAGCTATAATCAGGGGGTCGGTACGCAGTATTTT. The V gene is TRBV5-4, the J gene TRBJ2-3; 7 bases are a match to TRBD1. The germline CDR1 and CDR2 sequences are SGHNT and YYREEE (reference sequence). J lost 8 bases, V lost 3 bases, and 9 bases had no gene match. The CDR3 has 14 amino acids.

This clonotype was seen a few times. The rearrangement links TRBV5-4 to TRBJ1-6; D gene ambiguous. The V end was cut by 3 bases, the J end by 7 bases, with 5 bases between. Germline values: CDR1 SGHNT, CDR2 YYREEE (reference sequence). This CDR3 comprises 12 residues. The CDR3 coding sequence is TGTGCCAGCAGCTCTCCCAATTCACCCCTCCACTTT. The encoded protein is CASSSPNSPLHF.

As for this clonotype: A read error may be the cause here, since a much bigger clone is one base away. This chain connects TRBV29-1 to TRBJ2-2, with 8 bases matching TRBD2. CDR3 length: 17 amino acids. J gave up 3 bases and V 6 bases, and 15 bases lay outside the gene matches. The germline V gene has CDR1 SQVTM and CDR2 ANQGSEA. This CDR3 reads CSVRTSRRPWDTGELFF. The CDR3 nucleotides read TGCAGCGTCAGGACTAGCAGGAGGCCCTGGGACACCGGGGAGCTGTTTTTT.

This sequence joins TRBV28 and TRBJ2-7; no firm D call. This CDR3 is built from 14 residues. V lost 2 bases, J lost 2 bases, and 10 bases lay in between. Germline V gene lookup returns CDR1 MDHEN and CDR2 SYDVKM. CDR3 region: CASSLGQATYEQYF. DNA for the CDR3: TGTGCCAGCAGTTTAGGGCAGGCAACCTACGAGCAGTACTTC.

By sample fraction, this clonotype is medium-sized. The V call is TRBV6-6, the J call TRBJ2-4, with a tentative D call TRBD2 (5 bases). Germline V lookup: CDR1 MNHNY, CDR2 SVGAGI (reference sequence). The CDR3 contains 11 residues. Trimming stripped 2 bases from V and 9 bases from J, with 5 bases between. The CDR3 loop is CASSYGGIQYF. The CDR3, as DNA: TGTGCCAGCAGTTACGGAGGCATTCAGTACTTC.

Comments on this clonotype: Possible read error: a much larger clone is one base away. V is TRBV6-5 and J is TRBJ1-1; 8 nucleotides align to TRBD1. Germline CDR1 reads MNHEY; CDR2 reads SVGAGI. This CDR3 contains 15 residues. The CDR3 region is CVSSYWGTGATEAFF. CDR3 sequence (DNA): TGTGTCAGCAGTTACTGGGGGACAGGCGCCACTGAAGCTTTCTTT.

This clonotype was observed once. One end of the junction fails to match germline, which may point to a read error. The V gene is TRBV4-3, the J gene TRBJ2-2; 8 bases align to TRBD2. CDR3 size: 18 residues. The germline V gene has CDR1 LGHNA and CDR2 YSLEER. Here the CDR3 DNA reads TGCGCCAGCAACCAAACCACTAGCGGACATACGAACACCGGGGAGCTGTTTTTT. Its translation is CASNQTTSGHTNTGELFF.

V is TRBV30 and J is TRBJ2-3; 7 nucleotides align to TRBD2. The CDR3 length is 14 residues. After removal of 1 base from V and 6 bases from J, the junction contained 7 bases not matched to a gene. Germline CDR1 GTSNPN, CDR2 SVGIG (reference sequence). Written as DNA, the CDR3 is TGTGCCTGGAGTGATGCGGGAGCCAGTGATACGCAGTATTTT. Translating it yields CAWSDAGASDTQYF.

A note on this clonotype: It may be a read error: a sequence one base away is much more abundant. The J gene is TRBJ1-1, the V gene TRBV5-5; D remains ambiguous. V lost 7 bases to trimming and J lost 6 bases, with 16 bases between them. Germline values: CDR1 SGHKS, CDR2 YYEKEE (reference sequence). This CDR3 comprises 13 residues. CDR3 coding DNA: TGTGCCAGCCTGAAGGGAAGCGGCCCTGAAGCTTTCTTT. This gives the protein CASLKGSGPEAFF.

A word on this clonotype: Germline is not matched at one junction end, which may reflect a read error. The chain has TRBV12-3 or TRBV12-4 and TRBJ2-3, with no clear D. There are 11 residues in the CDR3. CDR3 bases: TGCGCCAGCAGTCACTCAGATATGCAGTATTTT. Its translation: CASSHSDMQYF.

A note on this clonotype: A much larger clone differs by one base, so this may be a read error. V usage is TRBV4-3 and J usage is TRBJ1-2, with 7 bases that match TRBD1. This CDR3 contains 18 residues. With V trimmed by 0 bases and J by 2 bases, 12 bases remained unmatched. Looked up from germline, CDR1 is LGHNA and CDR2 is YSLEER. CDR3 amino acids: CASSQDRLVNRGNYGYTF. CDR3 sequence (DNA): TGCGCCAGCAGCCAAGATCGTCTGGTGAACAGGGGCAACTATGGCTACACCTTC.